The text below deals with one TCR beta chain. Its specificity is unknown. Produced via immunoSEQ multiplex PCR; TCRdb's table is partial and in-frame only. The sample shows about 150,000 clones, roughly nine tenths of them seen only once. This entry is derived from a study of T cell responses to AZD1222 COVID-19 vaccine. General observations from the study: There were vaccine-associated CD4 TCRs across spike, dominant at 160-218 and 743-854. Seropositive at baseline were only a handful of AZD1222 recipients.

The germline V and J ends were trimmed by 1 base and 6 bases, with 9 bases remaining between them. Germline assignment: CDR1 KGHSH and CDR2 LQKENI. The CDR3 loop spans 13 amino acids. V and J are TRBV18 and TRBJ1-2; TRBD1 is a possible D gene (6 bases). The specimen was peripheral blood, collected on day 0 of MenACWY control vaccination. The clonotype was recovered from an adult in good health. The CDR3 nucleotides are TGTGCCAGCTCACCACTGGCAGGGGATGGCTACACCTTC. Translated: CASSPLAGDGYTF. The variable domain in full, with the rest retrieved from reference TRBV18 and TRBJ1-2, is NAGVMQNPRHLVRRRGQEARLRCSPMKGHSHVYWYRQLPEEGLKFMVYLQKENIIDESGMPKERFSAEFPKEGPSILRIQQVVRGDSAAYFCASSPLAGDGYTFGSGTRLTVV.